This note documents a single T cell receptor (beta chain) sequence. These data are taken from a study of T cell changes during pregnancy in multiple sclerosis. Sequenced by immunoSEQ multiplex PCR; TCRdb stores in-frame clones only, minus some. This sample has roughly 75,000 clones; about 93% occur once, and the top ten carry 2.6%. V shed 8 bases, J shed 6 bases, and the junction held 4 bases outside the gene matches. This CDR3 region has 13 residues. Per the germline V gene, CDR1 is SGHTA and CDR2 is FQGNSA. This TCR was sampled from a female donor in good health, enrolled as a control in a pregnancy study. The rearrangement uses TRBV7-2 and TRBJ2-1, with TRBD2 matching 10 bases. The source was peripheral blood, collected after pregnancy. The CDR3: CASRLAGSNEQFF. The DNA of the CDR3 is TGTGCCAGCCGACTAGCGGGCTCCAATGAGCAGTTCTTC.